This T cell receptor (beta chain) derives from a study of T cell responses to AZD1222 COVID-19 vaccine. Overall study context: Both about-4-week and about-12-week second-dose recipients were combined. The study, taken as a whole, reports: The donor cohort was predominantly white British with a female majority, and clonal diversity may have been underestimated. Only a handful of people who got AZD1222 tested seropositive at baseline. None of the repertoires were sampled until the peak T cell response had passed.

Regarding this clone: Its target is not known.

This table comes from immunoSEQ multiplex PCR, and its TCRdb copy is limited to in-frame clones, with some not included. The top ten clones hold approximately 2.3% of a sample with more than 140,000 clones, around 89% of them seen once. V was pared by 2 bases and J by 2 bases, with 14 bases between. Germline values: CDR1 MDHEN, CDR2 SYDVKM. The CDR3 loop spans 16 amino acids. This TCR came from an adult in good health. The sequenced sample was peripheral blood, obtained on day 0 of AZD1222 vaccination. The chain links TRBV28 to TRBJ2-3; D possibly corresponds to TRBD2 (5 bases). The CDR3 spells CASSLPSGLHTDTQYF. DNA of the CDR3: TGTGCCAGCAGTTTACCGAGCGGACTCCACACAGATACGCAGTATTTT.